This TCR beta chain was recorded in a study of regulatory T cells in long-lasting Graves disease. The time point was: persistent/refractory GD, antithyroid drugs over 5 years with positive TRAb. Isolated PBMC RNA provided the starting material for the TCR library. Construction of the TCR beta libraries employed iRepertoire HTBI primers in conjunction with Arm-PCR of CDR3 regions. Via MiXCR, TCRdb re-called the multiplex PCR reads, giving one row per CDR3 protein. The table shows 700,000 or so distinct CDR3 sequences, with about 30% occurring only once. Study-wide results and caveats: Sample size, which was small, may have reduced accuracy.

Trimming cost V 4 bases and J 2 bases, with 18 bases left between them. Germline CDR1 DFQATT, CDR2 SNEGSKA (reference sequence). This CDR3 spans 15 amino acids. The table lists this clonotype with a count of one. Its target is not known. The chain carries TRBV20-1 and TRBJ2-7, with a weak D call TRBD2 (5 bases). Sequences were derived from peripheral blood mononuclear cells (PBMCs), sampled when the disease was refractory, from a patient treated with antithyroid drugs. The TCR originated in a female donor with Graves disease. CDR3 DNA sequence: TGCAGTGCTATAGGGTGGGAGTTACCTCCCTACGAGCAGTACTTC. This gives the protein CSAIGWELPPYEQYF.